This T cell receptor beta chain stems from a study of circulating and synovial CD4+ cells in juvenile arthritis (dated by TCRdb to between 2013 and 2015). In terms of the full investigation: Within each patient, the study compared the TCRbeta CDR3 repertoires of three groups: circulating HLA-DR+ CD4 T cells, bulk blood CD4 T cells, and synovial CD4 T cells. The goal of the repertoire sequencing was to confirm that synovial clonotypes were enriched in a circulating synovial-like CD4 T cell subset. Broader findings and caveats from the paper: Because T cell genome counts differed by at least an order of magnitude between CPL and bulk blood CD4 samples, sample-size effects were addressed. Circulating pathogenic-like lymphocytes clustered together with synovial T cells, and compared with bulk blood, the circulating pathogenic-like lymphocytes shared a substantially higher fraction of CDR3 sequences with synovium. Compared with bulk blood CD4 repertoires, both the synovial and the circulating pathogenic-like lymphocyte repertoires were less diverse, and some CPL samples were as oligoclonal as synovium. The difference between circulating pathogenic-like lymphocytes and bulk blood T cells was not detected by traditional Vbeta family usage analysis. Since overlap with synovium went up as sequencing depth increased, the measured fractions of shared clonotypes likely underestimated the full repertoire overlap.

The sequenced samples were obtained from patients with active juvenile idiopathic arthritis. Right after thawing, the cells went straight into sorting, and Live/Dead Fixable Near-IR Stain was used to exclude dead cells. The protocol used for the library was the immunoSEQ multiplex PCR assay. An external provider carried out the TCRbeta CDR3 sequencing as a commercial service. The original methods were these. The analyses used productive nucleotide sequences together with amino acid sequences obtained by in silico translation. Diversity was measured as Renyi entropy over a range of alpha values, and the median of 200 repeated subsamples was taken to equalise sample size. For clustering, the distance between each pair of repertoires was computed as one minus the Chao-modified Jaccard index, which corrected for under-sampling. Frequency-weighted overlap with synovial clonotypes was calculated across 200 sample sizes, using 200 draws without replacement for each, and the value reported was the one at the size of the smaller sample. TCRdb mirrors the immuneACCESS table, restricted to in-frame sequences. Some clones are absent from its copies; in checked studies, under half trace to an unresolved V gene, and the reason for the others is unknown. V, J and clone size derive from that table, while D and trimming were established from the DNA sequence. The sample table lists fewer than 40,000 clones, 95% to 96% of them with a count of one. The ten largest make up around 0.17% of the sample.

Germline trimming amounts to 4 bases on V and 4 bases on J, with 13 as the count of junction bases outside the gene matches. The CDR3 goes from the cysteine to the phenylalanine over 19 residues. Only the CDR3 DNA stays, 57 bases, in frame from base 1. The germline V gene specifies SGHAT as CDR1 and FQNNGV as CDR2. This clone appeared once. The target of this receptor is not known. Base qualities are not provided; no much larger clone lies one nucleotide away. This clonotype originated in a human donor with juvenile idiopathic arthritis. Recombination linked TRBV11-2 to TRBJ2-6, with 10 bases in between that match TRBD2. Sequences were obtained from CD4+ T cells from blood. The bases read TGTGCCAGCAGCTCCACTAGTAAGCGGGGGGGAACGGGGGCCAACGTCCTGACTTTC. Translated, this gives CASSSTSKRGGTGANVLTF.